The 3 T cell receptor beta chains given below trace back to one sample, sequenced in a study of T cell responses to AZD1222 COVID-19 vaccine (dated by TCRdb to 2020 to 2023). Library preparation employed the immunoSEQ multiplex PCR assay. The table was pulled from immuneACCESS by TCRdb, which kept in-frame rearrangements only. Such tables lose some clones; where checked, under half of the loss comes from unresolved V genes, and the rest has no known cause. In all, the sample holds roughly 71,000 clones, and 75% to 90% of those were seen once. The biggest ten clones account for about a fifth of the sample. The time point label for this specimen denotes: baseline before first vaccination. The material was peripheral blood, obtained on day 0 of AZD1222 vaccination. All receptors come from an adult in good health.

The rearrangement links TRBV19 to TRBJ1-4; D unresolved. There are 13 residues in the CDR3. Germline loops: CDR1 LNHDA, CDR2 SQIVND (reference sequence). V lost 6 bases and J lost 0, with 5 bases in between. CDR3 DNA sequence: TGTGCCAGTAGGGAAGCAACTAATGAAAAACTGTTTTTT. It translates to CASREATNEKLFF. Complete variable domain (other parts from reference TRBV19 and TRBJ1-4): DGGITQSPKYLFRKEGQNVTLSCEQNLNHDAMYWYRQDPGQGLRLIYYSQIVNDFQKGDIAEGYSVSREKKESFPLTVTSAQKNPTAFYLCASREATNEKLFFGSGTQLSVL.

The CDR3 region is CSAGQGYYEQYF. In DNA, the CDR3 is TGCAGCGCAGGGCAGGGTTACTACGAGCAGTACTTC. V and J are TRBV29-1 and TRBJ2-7; D perhaps matches TRBD1 (5 bases). Per germline, CDR1 SQVTM and CDR2 ANQGSEA. V was pared by 7 bases and J by 3 bases, with 13 bases between. The CDR3 spans 12 residues.

J is TRBJ1-6 and V is TRBV19; D is uncertain. The CDR3 covers 15 residues. Germline V gene sequence: CDR1 LNHDA, CDR2 SQIVND (reference sequence). V was pared by 8 bases and J by 0 bases, with 11 bases between. CDR3 region: CASRVQSSYNSPLHF. The CDR3, as DNA: TGTGCCAGTCGCGTACAGAGCTCCTATAATTCACCCCTCCACTTT.